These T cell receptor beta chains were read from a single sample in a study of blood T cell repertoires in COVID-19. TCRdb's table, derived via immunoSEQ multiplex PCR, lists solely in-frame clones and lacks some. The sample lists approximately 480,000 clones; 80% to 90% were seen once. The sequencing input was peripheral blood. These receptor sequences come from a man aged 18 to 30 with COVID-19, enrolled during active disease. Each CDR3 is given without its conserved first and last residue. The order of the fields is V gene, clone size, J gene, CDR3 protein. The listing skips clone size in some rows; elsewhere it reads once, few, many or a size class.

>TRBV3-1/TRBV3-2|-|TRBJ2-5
ASSHTAGATTQY
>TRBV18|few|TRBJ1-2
ASSPGQGLGYT
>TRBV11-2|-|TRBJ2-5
ASSLGSGTQY
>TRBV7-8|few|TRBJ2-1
ASSLVAVEQF
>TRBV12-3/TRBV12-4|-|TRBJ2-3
ASSLVVGTQY
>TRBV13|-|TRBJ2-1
ASSPSGRALWNEQF
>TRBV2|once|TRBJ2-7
ASSEMGLGDTRTGQY
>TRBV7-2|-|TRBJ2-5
ASSLSTSGSETQY
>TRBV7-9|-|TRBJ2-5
ASSPGLTDAFQETQY
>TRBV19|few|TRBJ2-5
ASSIRQQETQY
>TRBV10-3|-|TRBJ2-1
AIRGTSGGSSGNEQF
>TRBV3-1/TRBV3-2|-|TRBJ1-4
ASSQGRGFANEKLF